This TCR beta chain is drawn from a study of follicular helper T cells after annual influenza vaccination. Germline-derived CDR1 and CDR2 are LNHNV and YYDKDF (reference sequence). The CDR3 is made up of 14 amino acids. The J segment lost 8 bases and the V segment lost 4 bases, leaving 8 bases of the junction unmatched. The data were produced by immunoSEQ multiplex PCR, yet TCRdb's version contains in-frame clones alone and is incomplete. The sample holds approximately 10,000 clones, nearly 85% seen once. V usage is TRBV15 and J usage is TRBJ2-1; the match to TRBD1 covers 7 bases. The TCR comes from an adult who received the influenza vaccine. The material sequenced was CXCR5- memory CD4+ T cells sorted from blood, taken 6 weeks after influenza vaccination. CDR3 protein: CATSNQQGLDEQFF. The CDR3 DNA reads TGTGCCACCAGCAACCAACAGGGGTTGGATGAGCAGTTCTTC.